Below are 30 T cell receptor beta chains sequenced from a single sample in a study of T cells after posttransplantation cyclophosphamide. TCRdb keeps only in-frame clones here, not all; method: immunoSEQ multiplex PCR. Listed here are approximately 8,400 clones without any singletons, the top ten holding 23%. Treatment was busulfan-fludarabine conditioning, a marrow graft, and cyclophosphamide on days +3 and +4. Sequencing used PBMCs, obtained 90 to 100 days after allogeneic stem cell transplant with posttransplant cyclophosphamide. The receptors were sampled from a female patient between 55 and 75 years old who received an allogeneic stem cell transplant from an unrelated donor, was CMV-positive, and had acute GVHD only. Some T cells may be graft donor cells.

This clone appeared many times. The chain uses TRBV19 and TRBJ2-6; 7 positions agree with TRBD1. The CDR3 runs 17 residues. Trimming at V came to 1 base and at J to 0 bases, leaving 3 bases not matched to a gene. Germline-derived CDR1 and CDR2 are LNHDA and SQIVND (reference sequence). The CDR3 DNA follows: TGTGCCAGTAGTATAGGACAGGGTCCCTCTGGGGCCAACGTCCTGACTTTC. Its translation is CASSIGQGPSGANVLTF.

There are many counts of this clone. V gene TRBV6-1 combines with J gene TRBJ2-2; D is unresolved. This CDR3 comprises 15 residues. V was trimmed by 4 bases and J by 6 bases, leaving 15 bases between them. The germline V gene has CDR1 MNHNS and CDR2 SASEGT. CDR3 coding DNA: TGTGCCAGCAGTGCCTCGCAGGAACTCGCCGGGGAGCTGTTTTTT. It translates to CASSASQELAGELFF.

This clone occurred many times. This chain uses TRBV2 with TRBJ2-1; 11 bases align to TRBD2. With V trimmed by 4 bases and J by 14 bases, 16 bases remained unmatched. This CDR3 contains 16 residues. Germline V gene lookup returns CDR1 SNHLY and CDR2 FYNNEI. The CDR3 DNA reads TGTGCCAGCAGTGGGTCCGAGAGTAGCGGGAGGGCCGAGGAGTTCTTC. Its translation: CASSGSESSGRAEEFF.

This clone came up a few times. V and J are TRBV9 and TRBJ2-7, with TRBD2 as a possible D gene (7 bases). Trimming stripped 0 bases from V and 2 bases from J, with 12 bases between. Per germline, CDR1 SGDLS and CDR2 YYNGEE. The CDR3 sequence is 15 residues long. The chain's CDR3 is CASSVDGGPPYEQYF. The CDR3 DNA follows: TGTGCCAGCAGCGTAGACGGGGGGCCCCCCTACGAGCAGTACTTC.

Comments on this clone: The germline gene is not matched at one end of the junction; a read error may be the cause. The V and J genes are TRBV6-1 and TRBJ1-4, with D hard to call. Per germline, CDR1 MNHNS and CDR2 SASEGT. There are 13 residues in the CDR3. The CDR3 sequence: CASTLRLNKKLFF. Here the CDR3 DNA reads TGTGCCAGCACCTTGCGACTTAATAAAAAACTGTTTTTT.

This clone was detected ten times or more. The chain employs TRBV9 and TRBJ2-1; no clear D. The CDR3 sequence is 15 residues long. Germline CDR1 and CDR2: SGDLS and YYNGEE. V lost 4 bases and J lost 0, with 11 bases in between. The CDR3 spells CASSFQASSYNEQFF. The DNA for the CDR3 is TGTGCCAGCAGCTTTCAGGCGAGCTCCTACAATGAGCAGTTCTTC.

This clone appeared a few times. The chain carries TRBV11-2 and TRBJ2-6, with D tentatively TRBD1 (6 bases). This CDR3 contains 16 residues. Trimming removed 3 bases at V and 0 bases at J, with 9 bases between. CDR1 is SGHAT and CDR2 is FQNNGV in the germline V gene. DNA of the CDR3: TGTGCCAGCAGCTTCGGACAGAGCTCTGGGGCCAACGTCCTGACTTTC. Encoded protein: CASSFGQSSGANVLTF.

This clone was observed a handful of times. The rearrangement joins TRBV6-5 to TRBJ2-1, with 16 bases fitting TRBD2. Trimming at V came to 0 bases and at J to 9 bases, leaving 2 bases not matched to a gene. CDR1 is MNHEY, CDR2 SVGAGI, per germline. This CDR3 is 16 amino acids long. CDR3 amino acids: CASSYSGLAGGFEQFF. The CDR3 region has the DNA TGTGCCAGCAGTTACTCGGGACTAGCGGGGGGGTTTGAGCAGTTCTTC.

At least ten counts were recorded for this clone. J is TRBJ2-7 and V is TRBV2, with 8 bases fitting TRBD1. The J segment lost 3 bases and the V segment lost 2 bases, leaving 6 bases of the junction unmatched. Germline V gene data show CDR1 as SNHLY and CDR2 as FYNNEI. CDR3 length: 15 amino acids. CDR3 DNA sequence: TGTGCCAGCAGTGAACTGGACAGGGCCAACTACGAGCAGTACTTC. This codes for CASSELDRANYEQYF.

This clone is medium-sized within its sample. CDR3 sequence (DNA): TGTGCCAGTAGTCTCTCAGGGGGAGATTACGAGCAGTACTTC. It is translated as CASSLSGGDYEQYF. The chain uses TRBV19 and TRBJ2-7, with 7 nucleotides matching TRBD1. This CDR3 comprises 14 residues. The trim removed 5 bases at V and 4 bases at J, leaving 8 bases unmatched. CDR1 is LNHDA, CDR2 SQIVND, per germline (reference sequence).

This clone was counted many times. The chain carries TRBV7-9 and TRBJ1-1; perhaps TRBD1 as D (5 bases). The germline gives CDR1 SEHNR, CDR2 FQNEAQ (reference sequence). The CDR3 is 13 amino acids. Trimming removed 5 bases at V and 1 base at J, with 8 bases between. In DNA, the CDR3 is TGTGCCAGCAGCATCGACAGGAACACTGAAGCTTTCTTT. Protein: CASSIDRNTEAFF. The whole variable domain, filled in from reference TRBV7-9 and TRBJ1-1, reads DTGVSQNPRHKITKRGQNVTFRCDPISEHNRLYWYRQTLGQGPEFLTYFQNEAQLEKSRLLSDRFSAERPKGSFSTLEIQRTEQGDSAMYLCASSIDRNTEAFFGQGTRLTVV.

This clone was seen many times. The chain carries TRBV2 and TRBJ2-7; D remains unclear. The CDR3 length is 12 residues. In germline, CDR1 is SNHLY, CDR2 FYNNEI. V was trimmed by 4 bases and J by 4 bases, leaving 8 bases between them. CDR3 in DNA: TGTGCCAGCAGTGTATCCGGGTACGAGCAGTACTTC. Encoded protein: CASSVSGYEQYF.

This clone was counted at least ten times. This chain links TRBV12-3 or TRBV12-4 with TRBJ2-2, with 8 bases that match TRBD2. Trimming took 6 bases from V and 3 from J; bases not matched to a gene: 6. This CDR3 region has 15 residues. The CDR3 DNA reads TGTGCCAGCAGGCCGGGACTAGGGGACACCGGGGAGCTGTTTTTT. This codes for CASRPGLGDTGELFF.

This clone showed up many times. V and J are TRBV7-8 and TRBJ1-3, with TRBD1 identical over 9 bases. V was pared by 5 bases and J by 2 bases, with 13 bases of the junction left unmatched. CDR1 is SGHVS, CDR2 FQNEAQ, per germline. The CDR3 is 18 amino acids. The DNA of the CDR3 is TGTGCCAGCAGCCAAAGCCCGGGACAGGGTATCCCTGGAAACACCATATATTTT. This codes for CASSQSPGQGIPGNTIYF.

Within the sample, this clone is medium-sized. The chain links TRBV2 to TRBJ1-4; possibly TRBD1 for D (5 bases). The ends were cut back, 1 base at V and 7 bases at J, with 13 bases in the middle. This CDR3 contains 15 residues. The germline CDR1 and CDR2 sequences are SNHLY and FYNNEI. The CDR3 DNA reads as TGTGCCAGCAGTGAAGACGTATCAGGGAGTGAAAAACTGTTTTTT. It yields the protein CASSEDVSGSEKLFF.

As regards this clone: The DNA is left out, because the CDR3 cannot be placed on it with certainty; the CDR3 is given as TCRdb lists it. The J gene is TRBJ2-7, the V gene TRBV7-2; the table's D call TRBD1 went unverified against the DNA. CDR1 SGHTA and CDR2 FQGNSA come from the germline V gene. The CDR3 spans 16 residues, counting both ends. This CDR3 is CASSLEWGQGNPGINF.

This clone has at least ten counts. This CDR3 is CASSDTGGSRNQPQHF. CDR3 sequence (DNA): TGTGCCAGCAGTGATACAGGGGGCTCCCGCAATCAGCCCCAGCATTTT. The chain couples TRBV2 to TRBJ1-5, with 9 bases that match TRBD1. Per the germline V gene, CDR1 is SNHLY and CDR2 is FYNNEI. This CDR3 is built from 16 residues. The ends lost 3 bases at V and 2 bases at J; junction bases unmatched: 5.

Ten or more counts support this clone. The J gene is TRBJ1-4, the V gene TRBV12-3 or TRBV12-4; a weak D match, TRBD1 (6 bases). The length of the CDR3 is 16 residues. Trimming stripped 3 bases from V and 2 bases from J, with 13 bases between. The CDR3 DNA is TGTGCCAGCAGTTTGGACCCAGGGGTGACTAATGAAAAACTGTTTTTT. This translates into CASSLDPGVTNEKLFF.

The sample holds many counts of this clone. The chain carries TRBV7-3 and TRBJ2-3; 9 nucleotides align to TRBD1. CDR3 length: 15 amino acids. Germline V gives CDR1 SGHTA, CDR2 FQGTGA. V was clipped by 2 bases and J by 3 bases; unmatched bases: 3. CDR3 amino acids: CASSLAGQGTDTQYF. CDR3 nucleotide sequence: TGTGCCAGCAGCTTAGCGGGACAGGGAACAGATACGCAGTATTTT.

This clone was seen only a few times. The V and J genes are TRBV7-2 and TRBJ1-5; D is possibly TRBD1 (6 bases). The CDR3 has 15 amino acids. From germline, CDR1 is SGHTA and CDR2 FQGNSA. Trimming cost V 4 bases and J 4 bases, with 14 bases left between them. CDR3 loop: CASSSYGGQNQPQHF. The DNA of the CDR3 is TGTGCCAGCAGCTCATACGGGGGGCAAAATCAGCCCCAGCATTTT. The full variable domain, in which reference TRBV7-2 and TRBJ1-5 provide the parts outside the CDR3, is GAGVSQSPSNKVTEKGKDVELRCDPISGHTALYWYRQSLGQGLEFLIYFQGNSAPDKSGLPSDRFSAERTGGSVSTLTIQRTQQEDSAVYLCASSSYGGQNQPQHFGDGTRLSIL.

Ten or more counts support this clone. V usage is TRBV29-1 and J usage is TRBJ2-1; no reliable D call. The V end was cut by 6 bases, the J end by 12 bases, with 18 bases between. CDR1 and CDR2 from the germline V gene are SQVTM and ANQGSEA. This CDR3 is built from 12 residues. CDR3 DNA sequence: TGCAGCGTAGACTCCCTAATCATGGGGCAGTTCTTC. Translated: CSVDSLIMGQFF.

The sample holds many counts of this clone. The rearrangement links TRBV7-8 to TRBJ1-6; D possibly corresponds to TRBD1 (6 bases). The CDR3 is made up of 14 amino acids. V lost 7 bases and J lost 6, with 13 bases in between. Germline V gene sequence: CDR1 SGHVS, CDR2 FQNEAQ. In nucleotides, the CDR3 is TGTGCCAGCACCCGGGGGGGCGGTAATTCACCCCTCCACTTT. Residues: CASTRGGGNSPLHF.

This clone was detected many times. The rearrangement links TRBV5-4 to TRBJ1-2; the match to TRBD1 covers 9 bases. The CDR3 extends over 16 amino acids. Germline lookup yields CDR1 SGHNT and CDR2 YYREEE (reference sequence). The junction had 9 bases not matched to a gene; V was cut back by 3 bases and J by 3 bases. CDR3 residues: CASSWGGTGLDYGYTF. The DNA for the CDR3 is TGTGCCAGCAGCTGGGGGGGGACAGGGCTGGACTATGGCTACACCTTC.

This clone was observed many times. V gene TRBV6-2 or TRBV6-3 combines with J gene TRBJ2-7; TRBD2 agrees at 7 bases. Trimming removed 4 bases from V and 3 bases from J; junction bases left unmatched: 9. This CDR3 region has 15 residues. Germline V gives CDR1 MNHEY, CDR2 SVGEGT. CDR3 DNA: TGTGCCAGCAGTTCCCCCGGGACTATGCTCTACGAGCAGTACTTC. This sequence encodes CASSSPGTMLYEQYF.

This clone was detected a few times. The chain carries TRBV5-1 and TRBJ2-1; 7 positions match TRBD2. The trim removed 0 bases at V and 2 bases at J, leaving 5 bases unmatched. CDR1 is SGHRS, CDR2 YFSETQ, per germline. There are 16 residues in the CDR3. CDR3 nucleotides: TGCGCCAGCAGCTTGGGAGCGGGAATCACCTACAATGAGCAGTTCTTC. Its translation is CASSLGAGITYNEQFF.

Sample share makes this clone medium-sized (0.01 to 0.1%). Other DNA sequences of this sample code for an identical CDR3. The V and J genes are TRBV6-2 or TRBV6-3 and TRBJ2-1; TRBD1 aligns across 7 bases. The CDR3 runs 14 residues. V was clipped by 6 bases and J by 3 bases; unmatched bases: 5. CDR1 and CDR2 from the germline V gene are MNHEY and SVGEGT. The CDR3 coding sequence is TGTGCCAGCAGCCGACAGGGTAGCTACAATGAGCAGTTCTTC. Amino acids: CASSRQGSYNEQFF.

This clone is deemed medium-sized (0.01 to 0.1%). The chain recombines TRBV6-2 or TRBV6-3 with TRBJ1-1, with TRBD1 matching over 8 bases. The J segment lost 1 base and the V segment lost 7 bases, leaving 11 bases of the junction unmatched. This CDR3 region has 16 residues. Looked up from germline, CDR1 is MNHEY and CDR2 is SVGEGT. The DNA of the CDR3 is TGTGCCAGCAATCCTACAGGGGGGCGAGGGAACACTGAAGCTTTCTTT. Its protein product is CASNPTGGRGNTEAFF.

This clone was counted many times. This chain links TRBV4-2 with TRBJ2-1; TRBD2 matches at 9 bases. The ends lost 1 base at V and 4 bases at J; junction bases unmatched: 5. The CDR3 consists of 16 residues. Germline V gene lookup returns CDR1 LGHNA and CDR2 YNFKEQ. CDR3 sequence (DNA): TGTGCCAGCAGCCAAGTAAAGGCGGGAGGGTACAATGAGCAGTTCTTC. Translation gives CASSQVKAGGYNEQFF.

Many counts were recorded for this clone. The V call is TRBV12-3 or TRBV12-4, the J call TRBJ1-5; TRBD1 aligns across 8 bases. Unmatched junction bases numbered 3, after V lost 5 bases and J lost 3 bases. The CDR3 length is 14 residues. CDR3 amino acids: CASSTTGDNQPQHF. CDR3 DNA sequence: TGTGCCAGCAGTACGACAGGGGACAATCAGCCCCAGCATTTT.

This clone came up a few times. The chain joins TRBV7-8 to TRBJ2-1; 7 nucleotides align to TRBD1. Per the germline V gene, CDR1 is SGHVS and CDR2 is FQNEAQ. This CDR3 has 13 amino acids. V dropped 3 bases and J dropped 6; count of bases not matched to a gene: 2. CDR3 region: CASSLGTANEQFF. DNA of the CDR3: TGTGCCAGCAGCTTGGGGACAGCCAATGAGCAGTTCTTC.